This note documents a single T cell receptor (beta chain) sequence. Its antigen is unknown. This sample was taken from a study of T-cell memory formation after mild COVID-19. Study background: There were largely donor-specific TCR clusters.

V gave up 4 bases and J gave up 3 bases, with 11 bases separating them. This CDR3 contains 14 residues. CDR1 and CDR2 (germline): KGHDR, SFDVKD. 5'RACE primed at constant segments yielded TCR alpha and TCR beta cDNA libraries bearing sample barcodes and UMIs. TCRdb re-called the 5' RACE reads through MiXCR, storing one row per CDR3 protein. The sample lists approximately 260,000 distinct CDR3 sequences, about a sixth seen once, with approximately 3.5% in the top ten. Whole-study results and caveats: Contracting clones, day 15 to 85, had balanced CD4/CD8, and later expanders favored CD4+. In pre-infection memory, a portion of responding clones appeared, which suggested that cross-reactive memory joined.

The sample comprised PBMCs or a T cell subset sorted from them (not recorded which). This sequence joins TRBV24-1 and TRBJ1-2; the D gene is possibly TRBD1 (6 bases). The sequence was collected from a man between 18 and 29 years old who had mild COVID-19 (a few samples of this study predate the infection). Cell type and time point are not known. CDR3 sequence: CATSEGDTYYGYTF. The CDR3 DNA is TGTGCCACCAGTGAGGGGGACACCTACTATGGCTACACCTTC.